A selection of T cell receptor beta chains follows, all from one sample in a study of graft-versus-host responses after intestinal transplantation. Sequencing used immunoSEQ multiplex PCR; TCRdb keeps in-frame clones, though not all of them. Seen here are about 120,000 clones, around 93% observed once, and the top ten hold over 0.1%. Their specific antigens are unknown. Sequenced here: unstimulated CD4+ T cells sorted from spleen or lymph node cells, sampled before intestinal transplant. The receptors stem from a human donor who received an intestinal transplant. The CDR3 runs from the conserved cysteine through the conserved F or W. D genes are given only for firm matches. Rows give clone size only sometimes, using once, few, many, or a class for an expanded clone.

cdr3_nt: TGTGCCAGCAGCTTAATCAGTAAAGCAGATACGCAGTATTTT; cdr3_aa: CASSLISKADTQYF; d_call: NA; clone_size: once; v_call: TRBV7-9; j_call: TRBJ2-3
cdr3_nt: TGTGCCAGCAGTTTACGAGACAGGGGAGTCTACACCTTC; cdr3_aa: CASSLRDRGVYTF; d_call: TRBD1; clone_size: NA; v_call: TRBV27; j_call: TRBJ1-2
cdr3_nt: TGTGCCAGCAGCTTGGACAGGGGGCTTAGGAGCAATCAGCCCCAGCATTTT; cdr3_aa: CASSLDRGLRSNQPQHF; d_call: TRBD1; clone_size: NA; v_call: TRBV5-6; j_call: TRBJ1-5
cdr3_nt: TGTGCCAGCAGCTTGGGAAAGGGGAGGTTGGTGGAGACCCAGTACTTC; cdr3_aa: CASSLGKGRLVETQYF; d_call: NA; clone_size: NA; v_call: TRBV5-4; j_call: TRBJ2-5
cdr3_nt: TGTGCCTGGCGGCGACGGGACCGCACAGATACGCAGTATTTT; cdr3_aa: CAWRRRDRTDTQYF; d_call: NA; clone_size: NA; v_call: TRBV30; j_call: TRBJ2-3
cdr3_nt: TGTGCCAGCAGCGTTCACAGGGGGATGAACACCGGGGAGCTGTTTTTT; cdr3_aa: CASSVHRGMNTGELFF; d_call: TRBD1; clone_size: NA; v_call: TRBV7-2; j_call: TRBJ2-2
cdr3_nt: TGTGCCAGCTCACCACAAGGGACCCCCCAAGAGACCCAGTACTTC; cdr3_aa: CASSPQGTPQETQYF; d_call: NA; clone_size: NA; v_call: TRBV18; j_call: TRBJ2-5
cdr3_nt: TGTGCCAGCAGTCGCCAGGGTTTGTTGAATGAAAAACTGTTTTTT; cdr3_aa: CASSRQGLLNEKLFF; d_call: NA; clone_size: once; v_call: TRBV6-5; j_call: TRBJ1-4
cdr3_nt: TGCGCCAGCAGCCACCCGGGACAGGGGACAGGTCAGCCCCAGCATTTT; cdr3_aa: CASSHPGQGTGQPQHF; d_call: TRBD1; clone_size: NA; v_call: TRBV4-1; j_call: TRBJ1-5
cdr3_nt: TGTGCCAGCAGCTTGAAGGTACTGAATCCCTACAATGAGCAGTTCTTC; cdr3_aa: CASSLKVLNPYNEQFF; d_call: NA; clone_size: NA; v_call: TRBV12-1; j_call: TRBJ2-1
cdr3_nt: TGCGCCAGCAAGCGGGCGGGAGGGACAGATACGCAGTATTTT; cdr3_aa: CASKRAGGTDTQYF; d_call: TRBD2; clone_size: NA; v_call: TRBV5-1; j_call: TRBJ2-3
cdr3_nt: TGTGCCAGCAGTTGGGAAGGGAGGGCCAAAAACATTCAGTACTTC; cdr3_aa: CASSWEGRAKNIQYF; d_call: NA; clone_size: NA; v_call: TRBV6-1; j_call: TRBJ2-4
cdr3_nt: TGTGCCAGCAGCGCCTCTAGCACAGATACGCAGTATTTT; cdr3_aa: CASSASSTDTQYF; d_call: NA; clone_size: once; v_call: TRBV5-4; j_call: TRBJ2-3
cdr3_nt: TGTGCCAGCAGCTTTATTCCGAACACTGAAGCTTTCTTT; cdr3_aa: CASSFIPNTEAFF; d_call: NA; clone_size: NA; v_call: TRBV13; j_call: TRBJ1-1
cdr3_nt: TGTGCCAGCAGTGACAGGGTAGGCGAAAAACTGTTTTTT; cdr3_aa: CASSDRVGEKLFF; d_call: TRBD1; clone_size: NA; v_call: TRBV28; j_call: TRBJ1-4
cdr3_nt: TGTGCCAGCAGTGGGACCGGGACAGGGAGCTACGAGCAGTACTTC; cdr3_aa: CASSGTGTGSYEQYF; d_call: TRBD1; clone_size: NA; v_call: TRBV9; j_call: TRBJ2-7
cdr3_nt: TGTGCCAGCAGCGAAAGGAGCGGGGACCACACAGATACGCAGTATTTT; cdr3_aa: CASSERSGDHTDTQYF; d_call: TRBD2; clone_size: NA; v_call: TRBV11-2; j_call: TRBJ2-3
cdr3_nt: TGTGCCAGCAGTTACTCCAAAGGGTTAGGAGAGACCCAGTACTTC; cdr3_aa: CASSYSKGLGETQYF; d_call: NA; clone_size: NA; v_call: TRBV6-5; j_call: TRBJ2-5
cdr3_nt: TGCGCCAGCAGTGGGACACCGAACACTGAAGCTTTCTTT; cdr3_aa: CASSGTPNTEAFF; d_call: NA; clone_size: NA; v_call: TRBV10-2; j_call: TRBJ1-1
cdr3_nt: TGTGCCAGCAGTTATGGACAGCCGGGCTATGGCTACACCTTC; cdr3_aa: CASSYGQPGYGYTF; d_call: NA; clone_size: NA; v_call: TRBV6-6; j_call: TRBJ1-2
cdr3_nt: TGTGCCAGCAGCTCCTTACAGAAGCCCTATGGCTACACCTTC; cdr3_aa: CASSSLQKPYGYTF; d_call: NA; clone_size: NA; v_call: TRBV7-2; j_call: TRBJ1-2
cdr3_nt: TGTGCCAGCAGCCCTACCTACGAGCAGTACTTC; cdr3_aa: CASSPTYEQYF; d_call: NA; clone_size: few; v_call: TRBV6-1; j_call: TRBJ2-7
cdr3_nt: TGTGCCAGCAGCGTAGGAGCAGCGGGGTTGCTGGTCAACGAGCAGTACTTC; cdr3_aa: CASSVGAAGLLVNEQYF; d_call: TRBD2; clone_size: NA; v_call: TRBV9; j_call: TRBJ2-7
cdr3_nt: TGCAGCGTTGAACGGGGACTAGCGGGAGGTGAGCAGTTCTTC; cdr3_aa: CSVERGLAGGEQFF; d_call: TRBD2; clone_size: NA; v_call: TRBV29-1; j_call: TRBJ2-1
cdr3_nt: TGTGCCTGGGCCGTGGGACAGGGTAGTATTTACGAGCAGTACTTC; cdr3_aa: CAWAVGQGSIYEQYF; d_call: TRBD1; clone_size: NA; v_call: TRBV30; j_call: TRBJ2-7
cdr3_nt: TGTGCCAGCAGTTTTGCGCCGGGGAGGACTGAAGCTTTCTTT; cdr3_aa: CASSFAPGRTEAFF; d_call: NA; clone_size: NA; v_call: TRBV27; j_call: TRBJ1-1
cdr3_nt: TGTGCCAGTAGTATGATGGCTAGCGGGAGGTCGTACTACGAGCAGTACTTC; cdr3_aa: CASSMMASGRSYYEQYF; d_call: TRBD2; clone_size: NA; v_call: TRBV19; j_call: TRBJ2-7
cdr3_nt: TGTGCCAGCTCATTGGACAGGGGAAAGGGTGGCTACACCTTC; cdr3_aa: CASSLDRGKGGYTF; d_call: TRBD1; clone_size: once; v_call: TRBV18; j_call: TRBJ1-2
cdr3_nt: TGCGCCAGCAGCCCGGACAGGGGGGGGTACGAGCAGTACTTC; cdr3_aa: CASSPDRGGYEQYF; d_call: TRBD1; clone_size: NA; v_call: TRBV5-1; j_call: TRBJ2-7
cdr3_nt: TGTGCCAGCAGTTTATTAGGGGGCACTGAAGCTTTCTTT; cdr3_aa: CASSLLGGTEAFF; d_call: NA; clone_size: NA; v_call: TRBV27; j_call: TRBJ1-1
cdr3_nt: TGTGCCAGTAGTGGACTAGTAATAGATACGCAGTATTTT; cdr3_aa: CASSGLVIDTQYF; d_call: TRBD2; clone_size: few; v_call: TRBV19; j_call: TRBJ2-3
cdr3_nt: TGTGCCAGCAGTGAAGTTTTGGGACAGGGTGCTGAAAAACTGTTTTTT; cdr3_aa: CASSEVLGQGAEKLFF; d_call: TRBD1; clone_size: NA; v_call: TRBV25-1; j_call: TRBJ1-4
cdr3_nt: TGCGCCAGCAGCCCGCCCCCTGGAACTTTGGGTGAGCAGTTCTTC; cdr3_aa: CASSPPPGTLGEQFF; d_call: NA; clone_size: NA; v_call: TRBV5-1; j_call: TRBJ2-1
cdr3_nt: TGTGCCAGTAGTATACCCATTACAAACACTGAAGCTTTCTTT; cdr3_aa: CASSIPITNTEAFF; d_call: NA; clone_size: NA; v_call: TRBV19; j_call: TRBJ1-1
cdr3_nt: TGCGCCAGCAGCTTTGTGGGTGATCAGCCCCAGCATTTT; cdr3_aa: CASSFVGDQPQHF; d_call: NA; clone_size: NA; v_call: TRBV5-1; j_call: TRBJ1-5
cdr3_nt: TGCGCCAGCAGAAGCACTACCGGGACTCGGGTCGATACCGGGGAGCTGTTTTTT; cdr3_aa: CASRSTTGTRVDTGELFF; d_call: NA; clone_size: NA; v_call: TRBV4-1; j_call: TRBJ2-2